Here is one TCR beta chain with its context. This clone was detected once. The target of this receptor is not known. No qualities accompany the bases; no much larger clone lies one base away. Germline trimming: 5 bases from V, 8 bases from J; junction bases outside gene matches: 7. CDR1 and CDR2 were assigned from the germline V gene (reference sequence) as SEHNR and FQNEAQ. The CDR3 holds 14 amino acids from the cysteine to the phenylalanine. Here the CDR3 DNA is all that survives: 42 bases in frame from base 1. The immunoSEQ Assay, a bias-controlled multiplex PCR, was used to amplify TCRbeta CDR3 regions from genomic DNA. The authors' pipeline ran thus. Nucleated cell counts per sample were estimated from amplification of reference gene primers within the assay. Sequence reads were collapsed and filtered to measure the absolute abundance of every unique TCRbeta CDR3 rearrangement. For each sample, productive Simpson clonality was calculated by taking the square root of Simpson's diversity index across productive rearrangements. In its TCRdb copy, this immuneACCESS table keeps in-frame sequences only and misses some clones. Where compared with another copy, unresolved V genes explain less than half of these, and the others have no known cause. V, J and clone size derive from that table, while D and trimming were established from the DNA sequence. The sample records about 150,000 clones, around 83% of which are singletons. The ten largest make up 6.5% to 9% of the sample.

Collaborating institutions collected whole blood in K2EDTA tubes following their own protocols. Collaborator samples were shipped for TCRbeta analysis as frozen whole blood, isolated PBMCs, or DNA extracted from either sample type. This sample was included in a study of blood T cell repertoires in COVID-19 (TCRdb year 2020). In terms of the full investigation: Samples from collaborators originated in the United States, Italy and Spain and spanned both the acute and convalescent phases of COVID-19. The prospective study material was composed of cDNA or gDNA derived from T cells, B-cell-depleted T cells, or PBMCs. Subjects who had been exposed to COVID-19, were actively infected with it, or had recovered from it provided the deeply sampled blood TCRbeta repertoires that made up the dataset. The repertoires were released in a freely available public database meant as a resource for research on the immune response to SARS-CoV-2. The samples were drawn from the first 160 participants of the ongoing ImmuneRACE study and from over a thousand subjects provided by 6 global collaborators. Nearly every sample came with metadata listing a de-identified subject ID, COVID-19 status, age in years and sex. HLA class I and class II types, where available, came from metadata supplied by the sample provider rather than from assay-based typing.

Study-wide conclusions, independent of this receptor: How much clinical and demographic metadata was included differed by source and by participant, and the metadata was provided uncurated.

This TCR was sampled from a woman aged 50 to 60 in a cohort sampled during active or convalescent COVID-19. The specimen was peripheral blood. The chain joins TRBV7-9 to TRBJ2-1; the central 9 bases match TRBD2. The CDR3 amino acid sequence is: CASSPSGGWDEQFF. The DNA reads as follows: TGTGCCAGCAGCCCCAGCGGGGGGTGGGATGAGCAGTTCTTC.